Shown below are 26 T cell receptor beta chains from a single sample sequenced in a study of radiotherapy plus CTLA-4 blockade in lung cancer. Sequencing used immunoSEQ multiplex PCR; TCRdb keeps in-frame clones, though not all of them. The sample lists 3,000 to 4,000 clones, approximately 84% occurring once. The source material was tumor tissue, sampled from a patient treated with radiotherapy plus ipilimumab. The receptor source for this set is a human donor with non-small cell lung cancer that progressed on radiotherapy plus ipilimumab.

This clone was observed a handful of times. This chain links TRBV4-1 with TRBJ2-7; D may be TRBD1 (5 bases). From germline, CDR1 is MGHRA and CDR2 YSYEKL. Trimming cost V 0 bases and J 0 bases, with 12 bases left between them. This CDR3 spans 16 amino acids. CDR3 amino acids: CASSQEDIPSSYEQYF. CDR3 bases: TGCGCCAGCAGCCAAGAGGACATCCCGAGCTCCTACGAGCAGTACTTC.

This clone was detected only a few times. The V gene is TRBV10-3, the J gene TRBJ1-3; no clear D gene. V was pared by 4 bases and J by 4 bases, with 8 bases between. The CDR3 is made up of 13 amino acids. Germline lookup yields CDR1 ENHRY and CDR2 SYGVKD. The CDR3 sequence is CAISAGGGNTIYF. The CDR3 coding sequence is TGTGCCATCAGTGCTGGCGGAGGAAACACCATATATTTT.

V usage is TRBV19 and J usage is TRBJ1-2; D is undetermined. The CDR3 runs to 11 residues. The germline V gene encodes CDR1 LNHDA and CDR2 SQIVND (reference sequence). Deletions cut 9 bases from V and 4 bases from J, with 9 bases between. This CDR3 reads CASTFSYGYTF. CDR3 nucleotide sequence: TGTGCCAGCACGTTTAGCTATGGCTACACCTTC.

The chain is built from TRBV7-9 and TRBJ1-5; 10 nucleotides align to TRBD1. The CDR3 contains 15 residues. CDR1 is SEHNR and CDR2 is FQNEAQ in the germline V gene (reference sequence). V was clipped by 3 bases and J by 5 bases; unmatched bases: 4. CDR3 region: CASSFAGTGDQPQHF. In DNA form, the CDR3 reads TGTGCCAGCAGCTTTGCCGGGACAGGGGATCAGCCCCAGCATTTT.

The gene calls are TRBV11-3 and TRBJ2-2; D possibly uses TRBD1 or TRBD2 (5 bases each). CDR3 length equals 16 residues. Looked up from germline, CDR1 is SGHNT and CDR2 is YENEEA. V was pared by 3 bases and J by 0 bases, with 11 bases between. The chain's CDR3 is CASSFWGPPNTGELFF. The DNA for the CDR3 is TGTGCCAGCAGCTTTTGGGGACCGCCGAACACCGGGGAGCTGTTTTTT.

This clone was observed a handful of times. The chain has TRBV6-6 and TRBJ1-1; tentatively, D is TRBD1 (5 bases). The CDR3 covers 12 residues. Germline lookup yields CDR1 MNHNY and CDR2 SVGAGI (reference sequence). V was pared by 6 bases and J by 1 base, with 6 bases between. The CDR3 sequence is CASSGGNTEAFF. CDR3 sequence (DNA): TGTGCCAGCAGCGGGGGGAACACTGAAGCTTTCTTT.

This clone occurred once. The gene calls are TRBV18 and TRBJ2-7; D unclear. V was cut by 2 bases and J by 0 bases, with 2 bases left in between. This CDR3 is 12 amino acids long. The V gene's germline CDR1 is KGHSH and CDR2 LQKENI. CDR3 residues: CASSPNSYEQYF. As DNA, the CDR3 is TGTGCCAGCTCACCAAACTCCTACGAGCAGTACTTC.

The CDR3 DNA sequence: TGTGCCACCAGCCGGGAAGGCTACGAGCAGTACTTC. Translating gives CATSREGYEQYF. The chain is built from TRBV15 and TRBJ2-7, with D perhaps TRBD2 (5 bases). Between the trimmed V and J ends, which lost 5 bases and 3 bases, there was a span of 8 bases. The CDR3 loop spans 12 amino acids. Germline V gene data show CDR1 as LNHNV and CDR2 as YYDKDF (reference sequence). Based on the CDR3 plus reference TRBV15 and TRBJ2-7, the full variable domain is DAMVIQNPRYQVTQFGKPVTLSCSQTLNHNVMYWYQQKSSQAPKLLFHYYDKDFNNEADTPDNFQSRRPNTSFCFLDIRSPGLGDTAMYLCATSREGYEQYFGPGTRLTVT.

This clone was counted between two and nine times. The rearrangement links TRBV5-4 to TRBJ2-7, with TRBD1 identical over 8 bases. J gave up 4 bases and V 0 bases, and 9 bases lay outside the gene matches. CDR3 length: 16 amino acids. CDR1 is SGHNT and CDR2 is YYREEE in the germline V gene (reference sequence). The chain's CDR3 is CASSLGTGTGLYEQYF. The CDR3 region has the DNA TGTGCCAGCAGCTTGGGAACCGGGACAGGCCTTTACGAGCAGTACTTC. The whole variable domain, remainder taken from reference TRBV5-4 and TRBJ2-7, is ETGVTQSPTHLIKTRGQQVTLRCSSQSGHNTVSWYQQALGQGPQFIFQYYREEENGRGNFPPRFSGLQFPNYSSELNVNALELDDSALYLCASSLGTGTGLYEQYFGPGTRLTVT.

V and J are TRBV11-1 and TRBJ2-1; D is uncertain. The CDR3 loop spans 16 amino acids. Germline V CDR1 and CDR2: SGHAT, FQDESV (reference sequence). V lost 3 bases and J 1 base, leaving 13 bases between the germline ends. The CDR3 protein is CASSLLFSTSYNEQFF. Here the CDR3 DNA reads TGTGCCAGCAGCTTGTTGTTCAGTACGTCCTACAATGAGCAGTTCTTC.

The chain couples TRBV16 to TRBJ1-2; D unclear. The length of the CDR3 is 13 residues. The V and J ends lost 5 bases and 2 bases respectively, with 9 bases between them. The germline gives CDR1 KGHSY, CDR2 FQNENV. The CDR3 nucleotides read TGTGCCAGCAGCGCACCGGAGAACTATGGCTACACCTTC. It encodes CASSAPENYGYTF.

Here the CDR3 reads CASSLGGVYGYTF. The CDR3 DNA reads as TGTGCCAGCAGCTTAGGGGGAGTCTATGGCTACACCTTC. The rearrangement uses TRBV7-9 and TRBJ1-2; D gene uncertain. V was cut by 1 base and J by 4 bases, with 7 bases left in between. This CDR3 has 13 amino acids. Germline-derived CDR1 and CDR2 are SEHNR and FQNEAQ (reference sequence).

The rearrangement links TRBV9 to TRBJ2-1, with 9 bases aligning to TRBD2. CDR1 is SGDLS, CDR2 YYNGEE, per germline. The J segment lost 0 bases and the V segment lost 0 bases, leaving 10 bases of the junction unmatched. This CDR3 region has 19 residues. This CDR3 is CASSVANSGGRSSYNEQFF. The CDR3, as DNA: TGTGCCAGCAGCGTAGCTAATAGCGGGGGTCGCAGCTCCTACAATGAGCAGTTCTTC.

This rearrangement joins TRBV11-2 to TRBJ2-3; D possibly corresponds to TRBD1 (6 bases). CDR1 and CDR2 from the germline V gene are SGHAT and FQNNGV. This CDR3 comprises 14 residues. Deletions cut 2 bases from V and 7 bases from J, with 13 bases between. For the CDR3, the DNA is TGTGCCAGCAGCTTAAGCCTGGACAGCAATACGCAGTATTTT. This gives the protein CASSLSLDSNTQYF.

The rearrangement joins TRBV2 to TRBJ2-1; 8 nucleotides line up with TRBD2. The trim removed 6 bases at V and 0 bases at J, leaving 7 bases unmatched. CDR1 and CDR2 from the germline V gene are SNHLY and FYNNEI. This CDR3 has 16 residues. The CDR3 DNA follows: TGTGCCAGCAGCCTACGGGGGGGGAGCTCCTACAATGAGCAGTTCTTC. This codes for CASSLRGGSSYNEQFF.

Points on this clone: Sequence at one end of the junction differs from germline and may be a read error. V and J are TRBV19 and TRBJ1-5; 8 bases agree with TRBD1. This CDR3 comprises 17 residues. Germline V gene lookup returns CDR1 LNHDA and CDR2 SQIVND (reference sequence). As DNA, the CDR3 is TGTGCCAGCAGTACGGCCTACGGACAGGGATTTCGTCAGCCCCAGCATTTT. Amino acid sequence: CASSTAYGQGFRQPQHF.

The J gene is TRBJ1-2, the V gene TRBV5-5, with 8 positions matching TRBD1. The CDR3 covers 14 residues. Germline V gene lookup returns CDR1 SGHKS and CDR2 YYEKEE (reference sequence). Trimming cost V 4 bases and J 4 bases; bases outside gene matches: 6. This chain's CDR3 is CASSTGQGVYGYTF. Written as DNA, the CDR3 is TGTGCCAGCAGCACCGGACAGGGTGTCTATGGCTACACCTTC.

The chain couples TRBV7-6 to TRBJ2-1, with D perhaps assigned TRBD1 or TRBD2 (5 bases each). Trimming removed 5 bases from V and 0 bases from J, with 11 bases in between. The CDR3 has 15 residues. Per the germline V gene, CDR1 is SGHVS and CDR2 is FNYEAQ. CDR3 sequence reads: CASSPRESSYNEQFF. The CDR3 DNA sequence: TGTGCCAGCAGCCCCAGGGAGAGCTCCTACAATGAGCAGTTCTTC.

In the case of this clone: Germline and junction disagree at one end, which may indicate a read error. V and J are TRBV7-9 and TRBJ1-2, with 7 nucleotides matching TRBD1. Germline CDR1 is SEHNR and CDR2 is FQNEAQ (reference sequence). This CDR3 is 15 amino acids long. CDR3 sequence (DNA): TGTGCCAGCAGCCCTACGTCACAGGGGAACTATGGCTATACCTTC. This encodes CASSPTSQGNYGYTF.

The chain combines TRBV5-4 with TRBJ1-1; 8 nucleotides align to TRBD1. Trimming removed 3 bases from V and 11 bases from J; junction bases left unmatched: 6. Germline CDR1 SGHNT, CDR2 YYREEE (reference sequence). The CDR3 sequence is 12 residues long. DNA for the CDR3: TGTGCCAGCAGCTCGGAGGACAGGGTCGCTTTCTTT. This gives the protein CASSSEDRVAFF.

J is TRBJ1-1 and V is TRBV19; no firm D call. The V end lost 4 bases, the J end lost 0 bases, and 9 bases lay between the germline ends. CDR3 size: 14 residues. Germline lookup yields CDR1 LNHDA and CDR2 SQIVND (reference sequence). The CDR3 nucleotides are TGTGCCAGTAGTAGTCCAGGAATGAACACTGAAGCTTTCTTT. It codes for CASSSPGMNTEAFF.

This clone was seen a few times. The J gene is TRBJ1-2, the V gene TRBV7-8; D might be TRBD1 (5 bases). The CDR3 spans 16 residues. Germline CDR1 and CDR2: SGHVS and FQNEAQ. V shed 5 bases and J shed 4 bases, with 20 bases lying between them. The CDR3 sequence is CASSQDPNVGLYGYTF. For the CDR3, the DNA is TGTGCCAGCAGCCAAGACCCCAACGTGGGGCTCTATGGCTACACCTTC.

The chain employs TRBV5-6 and TRBJ1-1; 7 nucleotides align to TRBD1. Germline CDR1 and CDR2: SGHDT and YYEEEE. The CDR3 is 16 amino acids. V lost 1 base, J lost 3 bases, and 9 bases stayed unmatched. The CDR3 loop reads CASSLPNTGVDTEAFF. CDR3 in DNA: TGTGCCAGCAGCTTGCCCAATACAGGGGTGGACACTGAAGCTTTCTTT.

This clone was detected only once. J is TRBJ1-2 and V is TRBV25-1, with TRBD1 matching over 8 bases. The V segment lost 4 bases and the J segment 4 bases; nucleotides outside the gene matches: 8. Germline CDR1 reads MGHDK; CDR2 reads SYGVNS. This CDR3 has 15 amino acids. Written as DNA, the CDR3 is TGTGCCAGCAGTGCCCCGAGACAGGGGCCCTATGGCTACACCTTC. Translated: CASSAPRQGPYGYTF.

V and J are TRBV7-2 and TRBJ2-1; 10 bases align to TRBD2. The J segment lost 7 bases and the V segment lost 1 base, leaving 7 bases of the junction unmatched. This CDR3 has 16 residues. Germline V gives CDR1 SGHTA, CDR2 FQGNSA. Here the CDR3 DNA reads TGTGCCAGCAGCTTAGTAATTAGCGGGGGGTTAAATGAGCAGTTCTTC. Translating gives CASSLVISGGLNEQFF.

The CDR3 protein is CASSPVGEDTDTQYF. CDR3 in DNA: TGTGCCAGCTCACCGGTGGGGGAAGACACAGATACGCAGTATTTT. The chain carries TRBV18 and TRBJ2-3; tentatively, D is TRBD1 or TRBD2 (5 bases each). The V gene lost 3 bases and the J gene lost 2 bases, with 12 bases spanning the gap. CDR1 KGHSH and CDR2 LQKENI come from the germline V gene. The CDR3 sequence is 15 residues long. Looking up the rest from reference TRBV18 and TRBJ2-3 gives the full variable domain: NAGVMQNPRHLVRRRGQEARLRCSPMKGHSHVYWYRQLPEEGLKFMVYLQKENIIDESGMPKERFSAEFPKEGPSILRIQQVVRGDSAAYFCASSPVGEDTDTQYFGPGTRLTVL.